The present entry profiles one T cell receptor (beta chain) with its context. Method: immunoSEQ multiplex PCR; TCRdb's copy keeps in-frame clones and lacks some. Here the sample spans over 200,000 clones, more than 70% being singletons. The CDR3 extends over 14 amino acids. The V gene's germline CDR1 is SGDLS and CDR2 YYNGEE. The V end was cut by 2 bases, the J end by 1 base, with 9 bases between. This sample is drawn from a study of blood T cell repertoires in COVID-19. Study background: Acute and convalescent COVID-19 specimens originated in the United States, Italy and Spain. Nucleic acid was either cDNA or gDNA, and it came from T cells, B-cell-depleted T cells, or PBMCs.

The sequence came from a woman aged 60-75 years with acute or convalescent COVID-19. The chain joins TRBV9 to TRBJ1-1, with unresolved D. Sequencing was carried out using peripheral blood. CDR3 amino acids: CASSVYYGNTEAFF. CDR3 sequence (DNA): TGTGCCAGCAGCGTTTATTACGGGAACACTGAAGCTTTCTTT.